This T cell receptor (beta chain) was recovered during a study of T cells in localized non-small cell lung cancer. From germline, CDR1 is MNHEY and CDR2 SVGAGI. V lost 6 bases and J lost 5, with 14 bases in between. This CDR3 is built from 14 residues. Notes on the study in general: There was an association of higher blood T cell density with longer overall survival. Measurement of T cell clonality placed uninvolved adjacent lung highest, above the level in tumor. Because researchers sequenced only one region of the tumor, heterogeneity is still possible. When the top 100 tumor clones were examined, a median around 61 of them also appeared in the adjacent lung, which was paired and uninvolved.

Sequenced by immunoSEQ multiplex PCR; TCRdb stores in-frame clones only, minus some. The sample includes about 61,000 clones, 80% to 90% seen only once; the top ten take about 20%. Points on this clone: What it binds is unknown.

The material sequenced was peripheral blood, taken before any cancer treatment. The chain is built from TRBV6-5 and TRBJ2-1; D is ambiguous. The sequence was collected from a man between 40 and 70 years old with stage I squamous cell lung carcinoma. The CDR3 is CASRPLLPNNEQFF. The DNA for the CDR3 is TGTGCCAGCAGACCCCTACTACCCAACAATGAGCAGTTCTTC.